This TCR beta chain was sequenced in a study of Ad26.COV2.S vaccination and SARS-CoV-2 variants. Study details: The authors gave Ad26.COV2.S intramuscularly, either once or twice 56 days apart. Study conclusions and caveats: Overall T cell responses may have been underestimated by the analyses of TCR breadth and depth.

Produced via immunoSEQ multiplex PCR; TCRdb's table is partial and in-frame only. Here the sample spans hundreds of thousands of clones, 70% to 90% being singletons. Described treatment: some 19 received Ad26.COV2.S at low or high dose, single or two shots; a few received placebo; per-sample allocation not given. Samples analyzed were those drawn on day 63 after the first vaccine or placebo injection. A note on this clone: No antigen is known for it.

The germline V gene has CDR1 SGHTA and CDR2 FQGNSA. The CDR3 sequence is 15 residues long. The V gene end was trimmed by 6 bases and the J gene end by 6 bases; junction bases not matched to a gene: 10. The rearrangement joins TRBV7-2 to TRBJ2-2, with 7 positions matching TRBD2. The sequence came from a person aged 18-60 years who received the Ad26.COV2.S COVID-19 vaccine or a placebo. The sequencing used peripheral blood, collected in a trial of Ad26.COV2.S vaccine versus placebo. As DNA, the CDR3 is TGTGCCAGCAGTTCCGCCGGGACTAATGCCGGGGAGCTGTTTTTT. Its translation is CASSSAGTNAGELFF.